This T cell receptor (beta chain) was identified in a study of blood T cell repertoires in COVID-19. On the study more broadly: The origin of the acute and convalescent COVID-19 samples was the United States, Italy and Spain. Sources were T cells, B-cell-depleted T cells, or PBMCs; the material itself was cDNA or gDNA.

Per germline, CDR1 LGHDT and CDR2 YNNKEL (reference sequence). The CDR3 totals 15 residues. J was trimmed by 7 bases and V by 0 bases; bases with no gene match: 6. Original data processing: Reference gene primer amplification gave estimated nucleated cell counts. Sequencing was performed with immunoSEQ multiplex PCR; in TCRdb, only in-frame clones are kept and a portion is missing. That table is the source of V, J and clone size, and D and trimming were worked out from the DNA. The table has around 260,000 clones, 80% to 90% seen once. The chain combines TRBV3-1 (or the pseudogene TRBV3-2) with TRBJ1-2; TRBD1 matches 9 bases. The clonotype was recovered from a man aged 30 to 45 with active or convalescent COVID-19. The sample was peripheral blood. CDR3 in amino acids: CASSQDLTGGAGYTF. As DNA, the CDR3 is TGTGCCAGCAGCCAAGATCTTACAGGGGGCGCTGGCTACACCTTC.